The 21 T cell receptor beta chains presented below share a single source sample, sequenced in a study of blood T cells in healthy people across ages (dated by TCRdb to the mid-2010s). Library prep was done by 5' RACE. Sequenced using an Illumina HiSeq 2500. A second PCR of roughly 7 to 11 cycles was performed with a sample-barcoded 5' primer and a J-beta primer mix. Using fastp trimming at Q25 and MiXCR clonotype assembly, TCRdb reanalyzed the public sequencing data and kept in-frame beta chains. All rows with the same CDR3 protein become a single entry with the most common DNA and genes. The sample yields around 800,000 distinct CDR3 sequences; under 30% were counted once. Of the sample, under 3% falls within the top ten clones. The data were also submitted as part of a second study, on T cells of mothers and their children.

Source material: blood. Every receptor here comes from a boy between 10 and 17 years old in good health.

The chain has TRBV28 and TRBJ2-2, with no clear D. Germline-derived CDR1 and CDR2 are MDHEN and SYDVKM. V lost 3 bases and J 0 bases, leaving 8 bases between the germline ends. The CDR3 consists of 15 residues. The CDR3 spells CASSLEQPNTGELFF. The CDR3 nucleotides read TGTGCCAGCAGTTTGGAACAGCCGAACACCGGGGAGCTGTTTTTT.

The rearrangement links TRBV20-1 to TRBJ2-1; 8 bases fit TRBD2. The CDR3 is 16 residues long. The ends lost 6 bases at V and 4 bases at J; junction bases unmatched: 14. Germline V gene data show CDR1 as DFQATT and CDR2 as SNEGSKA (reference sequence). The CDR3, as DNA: TGCAGTGCCCACTCAAGGAGCGGGGGCCTTTACAATGAGCAGTTCTTC. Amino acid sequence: CSAHSRSGGLYNEQFF.

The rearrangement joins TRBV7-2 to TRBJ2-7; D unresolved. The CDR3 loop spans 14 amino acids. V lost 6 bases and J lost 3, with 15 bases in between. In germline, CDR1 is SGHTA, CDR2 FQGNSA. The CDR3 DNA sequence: TGTGCCAGCAGACGAAATACGGTAGTCTACGAGCAGTACTTC. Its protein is CASRRNTVVYEQYF.

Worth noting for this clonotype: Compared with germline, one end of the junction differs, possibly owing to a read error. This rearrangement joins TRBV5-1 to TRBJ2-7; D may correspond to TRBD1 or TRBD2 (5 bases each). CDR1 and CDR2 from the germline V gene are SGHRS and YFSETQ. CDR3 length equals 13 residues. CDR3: CASRLGQGPEQYF. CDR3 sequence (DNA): TGCGCCAGCAGGTTGGGGCAGGGACCCGAGCAGTACTTC.

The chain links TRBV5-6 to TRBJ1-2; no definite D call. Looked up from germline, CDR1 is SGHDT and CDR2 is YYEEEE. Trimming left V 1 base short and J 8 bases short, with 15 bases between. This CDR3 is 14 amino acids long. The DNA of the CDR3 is TGTGCCAGCAGCTTGAGCGGGGAACCTGGGGGCTACACCTTC. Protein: CASSLSGEPGGYTF.

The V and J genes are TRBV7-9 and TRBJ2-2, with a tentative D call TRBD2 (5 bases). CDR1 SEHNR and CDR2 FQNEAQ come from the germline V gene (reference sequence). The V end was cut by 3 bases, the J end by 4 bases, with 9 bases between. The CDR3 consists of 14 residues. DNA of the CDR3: TGTGCCAGCAGCTTCCCGGGATTCACCGGGGAGCTGTTTTTT. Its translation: CASSFPGFTGELFF. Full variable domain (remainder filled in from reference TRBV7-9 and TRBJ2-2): DTGVSQNPRHKITKRGQNVTFRCDPISEHNRLYWYRQTLGQGPEFLTYFQNEAQLEKSRLLSDRFSAERPKGSFSTLEIQRTEQGDSAMYLCASSFPGFTGELFFGEGSRLTVL.

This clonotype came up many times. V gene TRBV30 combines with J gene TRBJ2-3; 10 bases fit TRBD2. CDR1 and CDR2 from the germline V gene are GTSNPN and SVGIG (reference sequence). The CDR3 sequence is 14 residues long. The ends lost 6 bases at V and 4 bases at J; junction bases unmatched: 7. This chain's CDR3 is CACPQRGGADTQYF. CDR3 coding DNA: TGTGCCTGCCCACAGCGGGGGGGCGCAGATACGCAGTATTTT.

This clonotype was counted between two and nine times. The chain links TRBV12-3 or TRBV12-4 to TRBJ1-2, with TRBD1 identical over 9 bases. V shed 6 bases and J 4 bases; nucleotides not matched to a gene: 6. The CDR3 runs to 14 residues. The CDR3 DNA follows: TGTGCCAGCAGCTACACAGGGGGCATCTATGGCTACACCTTC. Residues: CASSYTGGIYGYTF.

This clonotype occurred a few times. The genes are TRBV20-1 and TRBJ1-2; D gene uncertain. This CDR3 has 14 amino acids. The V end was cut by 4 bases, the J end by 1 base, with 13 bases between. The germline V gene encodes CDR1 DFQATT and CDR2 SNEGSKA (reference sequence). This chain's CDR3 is CSAILGIRNYGYTF. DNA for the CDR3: TGCAGTGCTATCTTGGGGATCCGTAACTATGGCTACACCTTC.

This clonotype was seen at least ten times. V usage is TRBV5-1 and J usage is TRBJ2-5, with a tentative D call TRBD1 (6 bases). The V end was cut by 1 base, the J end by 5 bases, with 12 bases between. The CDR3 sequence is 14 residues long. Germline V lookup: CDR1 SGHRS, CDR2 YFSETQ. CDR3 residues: CASSLKQGTETQYF. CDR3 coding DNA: TGCGCCAGCAGCTTGAAACAGGGCACGGAGACCCAGTACTTC. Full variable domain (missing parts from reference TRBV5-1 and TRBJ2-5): KAGVTQTPRYLIKTRGQQVTLSCSPISGHRSVSWYQQTPGQGLQFLFEYFSETQRNKGNFPGRFSGRQFSNSRSEMNVSTLELGDSALYLCASSLKQGTETQYFGPGTRLLVL.

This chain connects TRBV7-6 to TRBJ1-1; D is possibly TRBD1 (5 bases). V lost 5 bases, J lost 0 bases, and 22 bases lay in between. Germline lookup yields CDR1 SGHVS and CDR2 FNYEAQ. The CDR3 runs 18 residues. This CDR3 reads CASSPRGGVPDMNTEAFF. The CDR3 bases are TGTGCCAGCAGCCCCCGTGGAGGGGTACCCGACATGAACACTGAAGCTTTCTTT.

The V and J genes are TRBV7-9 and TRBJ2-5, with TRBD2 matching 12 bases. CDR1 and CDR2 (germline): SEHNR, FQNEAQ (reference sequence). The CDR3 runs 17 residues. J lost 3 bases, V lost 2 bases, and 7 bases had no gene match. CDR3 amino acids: CASSLPRLAGGKETQYF. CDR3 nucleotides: TGTGCCAGCAGCTTACCGCGGCTAGCGGGGGGGAAAGAGACCCAGTACTTC. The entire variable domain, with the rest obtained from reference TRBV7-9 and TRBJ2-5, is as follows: DTGVSQNPRHKITKRGQNVTFRCDPISEHNRLYWYRQTLGQGPEFLTYFQNEAQLEKSRLLSDRFSAERPKGSFSTLEIQRTEQGDSAMYLCASSLPRLAGGKETQYFGPGTRLLVL.

The CDR3 sequence is CASSSRGHYEQYF. Here the CDR3 DNA reads TGTGCCAGCAGCTCAAGAGGGCACTACGAGCAGTACTTC. This chain connects TRBV28 to TRBJ2-7; D might be TRBD2 (5 bases). The CDR3 runs to 13 residues. Deletions cut 6 bases from V and 3 bases from J, with 12 bases between. Germline values: CDR1 MDHEN, CDR2 SYDVKM.

The CDR3 spells CASSLDGVPGRRRTQYF. CDR3 sequence (DNA): TGTGCCAGCAGCTTAGACGGAGTACCTGGGCGCAGGCGGACCCAGTACTTC. J is TRBJ2-5 and V is TRBV7-9, with D unresolved. From germline, CDR1 is SEHNR and CDR2 FQNEAQ (reference sequence). Between the trimmed V and J ends, which lost 1 base and 7 bases, there was a span of 22 bases. CDR3 length: 17 residues. The full variable domain, its missing parts supplied by reference TRBV7-9 and TRBJ2-5, is DTGVSQNPRHKITKRGQNVTFRCDPISEHNRLYWYRQTLGQGPEFLTYFQNEAQLEKSRLLSDRFSAERPKGSFSTLEIQRTEQGDSAMYLCASSLDGVPGRRRTQYFGPGTRLLVL.

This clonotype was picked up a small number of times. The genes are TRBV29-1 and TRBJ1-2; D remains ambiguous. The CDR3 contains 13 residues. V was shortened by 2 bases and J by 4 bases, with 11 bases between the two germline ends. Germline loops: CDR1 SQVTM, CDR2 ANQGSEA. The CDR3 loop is CSVERAGPYGYTF. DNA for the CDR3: TGCAGCGTTGAACGAGCAGGACCCTATGGCTACACCTTC.

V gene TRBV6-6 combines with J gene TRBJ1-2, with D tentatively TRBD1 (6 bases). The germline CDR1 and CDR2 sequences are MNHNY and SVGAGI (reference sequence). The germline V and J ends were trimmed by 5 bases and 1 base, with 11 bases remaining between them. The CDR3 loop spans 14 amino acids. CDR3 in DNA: TGTGCCAGCAGTAGGACAGCCAGTAACTATGGCTACACCTTC. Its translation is CASSRTASNYGYTF.

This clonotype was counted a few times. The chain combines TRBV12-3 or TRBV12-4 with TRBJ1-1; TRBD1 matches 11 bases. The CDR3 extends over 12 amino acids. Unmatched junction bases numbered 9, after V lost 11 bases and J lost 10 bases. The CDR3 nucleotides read TGTGCCGGTAAGGACAGGGGGCTAGGAGCTTTCTTT. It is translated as CAGKDRGLGAFF.

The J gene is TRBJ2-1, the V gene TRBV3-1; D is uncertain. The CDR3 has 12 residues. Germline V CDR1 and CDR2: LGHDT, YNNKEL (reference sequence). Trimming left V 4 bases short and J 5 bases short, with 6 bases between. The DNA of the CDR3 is TGTGCCAGCAGCCGGGTCCACAATGAGCAGTTCTTC. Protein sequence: CASSRVHNEQFF.

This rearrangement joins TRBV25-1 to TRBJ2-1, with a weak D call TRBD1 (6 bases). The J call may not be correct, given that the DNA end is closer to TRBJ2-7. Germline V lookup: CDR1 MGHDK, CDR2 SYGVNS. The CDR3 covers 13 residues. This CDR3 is CAARGDNSYEQYF. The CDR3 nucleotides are TGTGCCGCCAGGGGCGACAACTCCTACGAGCAGTACTTC.

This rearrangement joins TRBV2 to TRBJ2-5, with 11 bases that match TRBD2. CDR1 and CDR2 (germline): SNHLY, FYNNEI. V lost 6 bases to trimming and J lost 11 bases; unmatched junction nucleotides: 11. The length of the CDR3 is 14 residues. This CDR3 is CASRRTSGPGEQYF. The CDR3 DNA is TGTGCCAGCAGGCGGACTAGCGGGCCGGGTGAGCAGTACTTC.

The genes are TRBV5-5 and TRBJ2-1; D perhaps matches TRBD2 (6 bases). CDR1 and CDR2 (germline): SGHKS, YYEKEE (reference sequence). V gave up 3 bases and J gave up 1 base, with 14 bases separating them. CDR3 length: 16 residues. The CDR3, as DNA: TGTGCCAGCAGCTCGGAGGGCGCGGGGTCCTACAATGAGCAGTTCTTC. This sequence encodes CASSSEGAGSYNEQFF.